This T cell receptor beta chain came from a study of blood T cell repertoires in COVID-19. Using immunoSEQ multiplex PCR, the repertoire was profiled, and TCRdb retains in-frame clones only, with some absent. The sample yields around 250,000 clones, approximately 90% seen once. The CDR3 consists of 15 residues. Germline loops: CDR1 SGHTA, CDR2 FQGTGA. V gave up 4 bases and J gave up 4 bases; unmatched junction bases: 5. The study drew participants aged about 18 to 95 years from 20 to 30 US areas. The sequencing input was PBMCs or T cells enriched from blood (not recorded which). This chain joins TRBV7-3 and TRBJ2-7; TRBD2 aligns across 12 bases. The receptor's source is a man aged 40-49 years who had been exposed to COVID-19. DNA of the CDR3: TGTGCCAGCAGCTCGACTAGCGGGAGTCCGTACGAGCAGTACTTC. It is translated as CASSSTSGSPYEQYF. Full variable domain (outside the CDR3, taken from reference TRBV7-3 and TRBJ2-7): GAGVSQTPSNKVTEKGKYVELRCDPISGHTALYWYRQSLGQGPEFLIYFQGTGAADDSGLPNDRFFAVRPEGSVSTLKIQRTERGDSAVYLCASSSTSGSPYEQYFGPGTRLTVT.